Presented here are 12 T cell receptor beta chains from one specimen sequenced in a study of blood T cell repertoires in COVID-19. The data were produced by immunoSEQ multiplex PCR, yet TCRdb's version contains in-frame clones alone and is incomplete. The sample lists about 130,000 clones; about 85% were seen once. Sequenced sample: peripheral blood. These receptors all stem from an older woman with COVID-19, enrolled during active disease.

This chain joins TRBV28 and TRBJ2-2; D is possibly TRBD1 (5 bases). Per germline, CDR1 MDHEN and CDR2 SYDVKM. Trimming took off 3 bases at V and 4 bases at J, with 12 bases between the two ends. The CDR3 has 15 amino acids. The CDR3 loop reads CASSFTPQGTGELFF. The CDR3 region has the DNA TGTGCCAGCAGTTTCACGCCCCAGGGCACCGGGGAGCTGTTTTTT.

The chain joins TRBV27 to TRBJ1-6; 11 nucleotides agree with TRBD1. Germline trimming cut 6 bases from V and 0 bases from J; bases unmatched to any gene: 10. The CDR3 runs to 19 residues. CDR1 MNHEY and CDR2 SMNVEV come from the germline V gene (reference sequence). The CDR3: CASSPGGTGGSSYNSPLHF. The CDR3, as DNA: TGTGCCAGCAGCCCCGGGGGGACAGGGGGTTCCTCCTATAATTCACCCCTCCACTTT.

The rearrangement uses TRBV3-1 (or the pseudogene TRBV3-2) and TRBJ2-2, with D perhaps matching TRBD2 (6 bases). CDR1 and CDR2 from the germline V gene are LGHDT and YNNKEL (reference sequence). This CDR3 is 16 amino acids long. The V end lost 7 bases, the J end lost 4 bases, and 19 bases lay between the germline ends. CDR3 residues: CASNALGRGSTGELFF. The DNA of the CDR3 is TGTGCCAGCAACGCCTTAGGACGGGGGAGCACCGGGGAGCTGTTTTTT.

In nucleotides, the CDR3 is TGTGCCAGCAGCCCGCGTAGAGGGTATAATGCTGAAGCTTTCTTT. As protein: CASSPRRGYNAEAFF. The chain is built from TRBV9 and TRBJ1-1; D is ambiguous. Trimming removed 4 bases at V and 6 bases at J, with 19 bases between. Per the germline V gene, CDR1 is SGDLS and CDR2 is YYNGEE. The CDR3 covers 15 residues.

This sequence joins TRBV30 and TRBJ2-7; D is undetermined. Germline CDR1 and CDR2: GTSNPN and SVGIG (reference sequence). The germline V and J ends were trimmed by 5 bases and 4 bases, with 15 bases remaining between them. The CDR3 length is 13 residues. The CDR3 bases are TGTGCCTGGGGCGAGCAGGCTGGGTACGAGCAGTACTTC. Its protein product is CAWGEQAGYEQYF.

This chain connects TRBV27 to TRBJ1-6; D not certain. The CDR3 consists of 14 residues. Germline V lookup: CDR1 MNHEY, CDR2 SMNVEV (reference sequence). V was cut by 3 bases and J by 7 bases, with 10 bases left in between. This CDR3 reads CASSFQKLNSPLHF. CDR3 bases: TGTGCCAGCAGTTTCCAGAAACTAAATTCACCCCTCCACTTT.

The chain links TRBV14 to TRBJ2-3, with 9 nucleotides matching TRBD2. The J segment lost 2 bases and the V segment lost 3 bases, leaving 3 bases of the junction unmatched. This CDR3 has 15 amino acids. The germline V gene has CDR1 SGHDN and CDR2 FVKESK. The CDR3 DNA reads as TGTGCCAGCAGCCAGACTAGCGGACACACAGATACGCAGTATTTT. It codes for CASSQTSGHTDTQYF.

The chain uses TRBV5-1 and TRBJ2-3, with TRBD1 identical over 7 bases. From germline, CDR1 is SGHRS and CDR2 YFSETQ. The CDR3 has 14 amino acids. V lost 4 bases and J lost 1; bases outside the gene matches: 3. CDR3 bases: TGCGCCAGCAGCCCGACAGGGCGCACAGATACGCAGTATTTT. This encodes CASSPTGRTDTQYF. Using reference TRBV5-1 and TRBJ2-3 for the parts outside the CDR3, the full variable domain is KAGVTQTPRYLIKTRGQQVTLSCSPISGHRSVSWYQQTPGQGLQFLFEYFSETQRNKGNFPGRFSGRQFSNSRSEMNVSTLELGDSALYLCASSPTGRTDTQYFGPGTRLTVL.

In its sample, this clone was seen many times. The gene calls are TRBV7-2 and TRBJ1-2; perhaps TRBD1 as D (6 bases). V was pared by 3 bases and J by 1 base, with 15 bases between. In germline, CDR1 is SGHTA, CDR2 FQGNSA. CDR3 length: 16 residues. The CDR3 sequence: CASSFSVGGLNYGYTF. The DNA for the CDR3 is TGTGCCAGCAGCTTCTCTGTCGGGGGGCTTAACTATGGCTACACCTTC.

This chain links TRBV28 with TRBJ2-5; D ambiguous. The CDR3 is 15 amino acids. Germline-derived CDR1 and CDR2 are MDHEN and SYDVKM. The V end lost 2 bases, the J end lost 0 bases, and 10 bases lay between the germline ends. CDR3 sequence reads: CASSLRLGHQETQYF. In DNA form, the CDR3 reads TGTGCCAGCAGTTTACGGCTAGGCCACCAAGAGACCCAGTACTTC.

The chain combines TRBV19 with TRBJ2-3, with 7 bases fitting TRBD2. The CDR3 extends over 16 amino acids. Germline V CDR1 and CDR2: LNHDA, SQIVND (reference sequence). J was trimmed by 4 bases and V by 7 bases; bases with no gene match: 14. CDR3 sequence: CASKGMSSGVPDTQYF. In nucleotides, the CDR3 is TGTGCCAGTAAAGGGATGTCCAGCGGGGTGCCAGATACGCAGTATTTT. Combining the CDR3 with reference TRBV19 and TRBJ2-3 gives the whole variable domain DGGITQSPKYLFRKEGQNVTLSCEQNLNHDAMYWYRQDPGQGLRLIYYSQIVNDFQKGDIAEGYSVSREKKESFPLTVTSAQKNPTAFYLCASKGMSSGVPDTQYFGPGTRLTVL.

In its sample, this clone was seen many times. The genes are TRBV7-2 and TRBJ1-4, with D perhaps TRBD1 (5 bases). V lost 1 base, J lost 5 bases, and 20 bases lay in between. The CDR3 has 18 residues. Germline CDR1 reads SGHTA; CDR2 reads FQGNSA. The CDR3 coding sequence is TGTGCCAGCAGCTTAGTGGCAGTCGGGGGGTTTGGGAATGAAAAACTGTTTTTT. Its translation: CASSLVAVGGFGNEKLFF.